The rows below give T cell receptor beta chains drawn from one sample of a study of T cells in Graves' hyperthyroidism and ophthalmopathy. TCRdb processed the multiplex PCR reads anew with MiXCR; each CDR3 protein has one entry. The sample yields around 400,000 distinct CDR3 sequences, 25% seen once. The material sequenced was blood. The receptors originated from a man aged 50 to 59 with Graves' hyperthyroidism. Both conserved end residues are part of each CDR3. D genes are given only for firm matches. Clone size is shown for a subset of rows, as once, few, many or a class of expanded clone.

v_call: TRBV7-9; clone_size: -; d_call: -; j_call: TRBJ1-5; cdr3_nt: TGTGCCAGCAGCTTAGAAGGGCAGGGTTATCAGCCCCAGCATTTT; cdr3_aa: CASSLEGQGYQPQHF
v_call: TRBV5-6; clone_size: -; d_call: -; j_call: TRBJ2-5; cdr3_nt: TGTGCCAGCAGCTTTAGACGGACCCTCCAAGAGACCCAGTACTTC; cdr3_aa: CASSFRRTLQETQYF
v_call: TRBV10-3; clone_size: -; d_call: -; j_call: TRBJ1-5; cdr3_nt: TGTGCCACCGGACCGGACTCTAGGCCCCAGCATTTT; cdr3_aa: CATGPDSRPQHF
v_call: TRBV2; clone_size: few; d_call: -; j_call: TRBJ2-2; cdr3_nt: TGTGCCAGCAGTGAAGCGGGGGGCTCGAACACCGGGGAGCTGTTTTTT; cdr3_aa: CASSEAGGSNTGELFF
v_call: TRBV5-1; clone_size: -; d_call: -; j_call: TRBJ2-1; cdr3_nt: TGCGCCAGCAGCTGGACAGGGAGGGTCAATGAGCAGTTCTTC; cdr3_aa: CASSWTGRVNEQFF
v_call: TRBV4-2; clone_size: few; d_call: -; j_call: TRBJ1-2; cdr3_nt: TGTGCCAGCAGCCATCCCCAGGGAGCCTATGGCTACACCTTC; cdr3_aa: CASSHPQGAYGYTF
v_call: TRBV11-2; clone_size: many; d_call: -; j_call: TRBJ2-7; cdr3_nt: TGTGCCAGCAGCTTAGGGGTAGGACTTTCCTACGAGCAGTACTTC; cdr3_aa: CASSLGVGLSYEQYF
v_call: TRBV12-3/TRBV12-4; clone_size: many; d_call: TRBD2; j_call: TRBJ2-7; cdr3_nt: TGTGCCAGCAGTTTACCTAGCGGGAGGTCCTACGAGCAGTACTTC; cdr3_aa: CASSLPSGRSYEQYF
v_call: TRBV3-1; clone_size: -; d_call: TRBD1; j_call: TRBJ1-1; cdr3_nt: TGTGCCAGCAGGGAGGACAGGGCTGAAGCTTTCTTT; cdr3_aa: CASREDRAEAFF
v_call: TRBV9; clone_size: few; d_call: -; j_call: TRBJ2-7; cdr3_nt: TGTGCCAGCAGCGTAATCGTGGGCGGCGAGCAGTACTTC; cdr3_aa: CASSVIVGGEQYF
v_call: TRBV5-5; clone_size: -; d_call: -; j_call: TRBJ1-5; cdr3_nt: TGTGCCAGCAGCTTGTCCCCGCCGGGCCAAACGAGGAATACGCAGCATTTT; cdr3_aa: CASSLSPPGQTRNTQHF
v_call: TRBV2; clone_size: many; d_call: -; j_call: TRBJ1-2; cdr3_nt: TGTGCCAGCAGTCCAGGGAGGGATGGCTACACCTTC; cdr3_aa: CASSPGRDGYTF
v_call: TRBV7-9; clone_size: few; d_call: -; j_call: TRBJ2-3; cdr3_nt: TGTGCCAGCAGCTTAAGGGCGGTCGGGAGCACAGATACGCAGTATTTT; cdr3_aa: CASSLRAVGSTDTQYF
v_call: TRBV19; clone_size: few; d_call: TRBD1; j_call: TRBJ1-1; cdr3_nt: TGTGCCAGTAGTCCCGGGACAGGATTCGTTGCTTTCTTT; cdr3_aa: CASSPGTGFVAFF
v_call: TRBV27; clone_size: few; d_call: -; j_call: TRBJ2-1; cdr3_nt: TGTGCCAGCAAAGGGTCCGAGGGGTGGGGGCACCTGGGTGAGCAGTTCTTC; cdr3_aa: CASKGSEGWGHLGEQFF
v_call: TRBV9; clone_size: -; d_call: -; j_call: TRBJ2-5; cdr3_nt: TGTGCCAGCAGCGTAGCGGCCAACCCCTCCCAAGAGACCCAGTACTTC; cdr3_aa: CASSVAANPSQETQYF
v_call: TRBV30; clone_size: few; d_call: -; j_call: TRBJ2-1; cdr3_nt: TGTGCCTGGAGTGCCGGGACTTTGAACAATGAGCAGTTCTTC; cdr3_aa: CAWSAGTLNNEQFF
v_call: TRBV3-1; clone_size: -; d_call: -; j_call: TRBJ2-3; cdr3_nt: TGTGCCAGCAGCCAAGGTGTGATGGGGTTCACAGATACGCAGTATTTT; cdr3_aa: CASSQGVMGFTDTQYF